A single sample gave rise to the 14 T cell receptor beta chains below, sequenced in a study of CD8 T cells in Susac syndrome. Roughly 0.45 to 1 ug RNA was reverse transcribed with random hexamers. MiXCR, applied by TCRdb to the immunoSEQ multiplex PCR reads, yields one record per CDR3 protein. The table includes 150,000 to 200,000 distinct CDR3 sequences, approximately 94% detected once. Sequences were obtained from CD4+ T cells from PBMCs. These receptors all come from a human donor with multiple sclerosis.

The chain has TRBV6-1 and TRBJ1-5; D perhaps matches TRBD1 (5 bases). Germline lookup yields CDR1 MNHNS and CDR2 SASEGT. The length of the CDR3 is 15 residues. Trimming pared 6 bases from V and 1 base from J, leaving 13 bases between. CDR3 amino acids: CASSQAGLSNQPQHF. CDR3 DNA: TGTGCCAGCAGCCAAGCAGGGTTGAGCAATCAGCCCCAGCATTTT.

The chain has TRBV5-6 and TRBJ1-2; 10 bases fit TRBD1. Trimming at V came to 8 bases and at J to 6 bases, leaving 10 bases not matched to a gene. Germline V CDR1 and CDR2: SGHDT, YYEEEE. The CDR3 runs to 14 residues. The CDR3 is CARTSGQGINGYTF. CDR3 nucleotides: TGTGCCAGGACCTCGGGACAGGGGATAAATGGCTACACCTTC.

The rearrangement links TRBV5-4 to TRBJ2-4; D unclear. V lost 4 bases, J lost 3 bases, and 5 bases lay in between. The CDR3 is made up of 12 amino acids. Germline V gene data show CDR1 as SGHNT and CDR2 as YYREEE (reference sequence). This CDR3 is CASSLGKNIQYF. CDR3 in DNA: TGTGCCAGCAGCCTGGGCAAAAACATTCAGTACTTC.

The CDR3 protein is CAWSVLWLRTQYF. DNA of the CDR3: TGTGCCTGGAGTGTATTGTGGCTACGGACGCAGTATTTT. The chain couples TRBV30 to TRBJ2-3; D remains unclear. This CDR3 contains 13 residues. Between the trimmed V and J ends, which lost 0 bases and 9 bases, there was a span of 13 bases. Germline V gives CDR1 GTSNPN, CDR2 SVGIG (reference sequence).

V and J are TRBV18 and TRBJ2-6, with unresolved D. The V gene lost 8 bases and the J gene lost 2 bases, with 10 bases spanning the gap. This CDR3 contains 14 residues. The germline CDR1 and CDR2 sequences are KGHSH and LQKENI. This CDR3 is CASVDLTGANVLTF. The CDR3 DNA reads TGTGCCAGCGTTGACCTTACTGGGGCCAACGTCCTGACTTTC.

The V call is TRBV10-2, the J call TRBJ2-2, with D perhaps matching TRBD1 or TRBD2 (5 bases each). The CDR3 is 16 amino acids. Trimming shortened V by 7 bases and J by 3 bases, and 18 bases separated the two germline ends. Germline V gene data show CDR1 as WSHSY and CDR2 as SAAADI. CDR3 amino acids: CASKRGSSGYTGELFF. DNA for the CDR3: TGCGCCAGCAAGAGGGGTTCGTCTGGGTACACCGGGGAGCTGTTTTTT.

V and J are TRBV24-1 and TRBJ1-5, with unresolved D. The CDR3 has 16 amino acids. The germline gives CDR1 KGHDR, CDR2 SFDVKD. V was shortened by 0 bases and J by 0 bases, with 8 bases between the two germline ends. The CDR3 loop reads CATSDLGRSSNQPQHF. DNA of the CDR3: TGTGCCACCAGTGATTTGGGAAGGTCTAGCAATCAGCCCCAGCATTTT.

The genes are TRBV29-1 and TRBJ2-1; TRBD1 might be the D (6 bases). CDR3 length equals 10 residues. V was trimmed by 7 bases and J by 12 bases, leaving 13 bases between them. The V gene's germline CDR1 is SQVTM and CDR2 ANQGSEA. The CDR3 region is CSATGKGQFF. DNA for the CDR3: TGCAGCGCAACAGGGAAAGGGCAGTTCTTC.

CDR3 amino acids: CASSQVRDSTGNTIYF. CDR3 nucleotides: TGTGCCAGCAGCCAAGTTCGGGACTCTACAGGAAACACCATATATTTT. The V gene is TRBV4-2, the J gene TRBJ1-3; weak D call: TRBD1 (5 bases). Per germline, CDR1 LGHNA and CDR2 YNFKEQ. This CDR3 region has 16 residues. Deletions cut 1 base from V and 4 bases from J, with 14 bases between.

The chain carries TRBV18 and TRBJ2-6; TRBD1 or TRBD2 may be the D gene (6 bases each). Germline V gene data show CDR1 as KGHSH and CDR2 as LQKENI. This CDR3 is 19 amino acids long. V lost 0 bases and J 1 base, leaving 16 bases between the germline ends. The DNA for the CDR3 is TGTGCCAGCTCACCACCGGGGGGCAGCCTGTTATCTGGGGCCAACGTCCTGACTTTC. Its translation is CASSPPGGSLLSGANVLTF.

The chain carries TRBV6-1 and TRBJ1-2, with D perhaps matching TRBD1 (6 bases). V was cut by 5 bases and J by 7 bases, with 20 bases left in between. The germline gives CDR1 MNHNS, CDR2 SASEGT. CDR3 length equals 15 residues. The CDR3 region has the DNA TGTGCCAGCAGTCCCCTGGGCCAGGGGATAAGTGGCTACACCTTC. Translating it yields CASSPLGQGISGYTF.

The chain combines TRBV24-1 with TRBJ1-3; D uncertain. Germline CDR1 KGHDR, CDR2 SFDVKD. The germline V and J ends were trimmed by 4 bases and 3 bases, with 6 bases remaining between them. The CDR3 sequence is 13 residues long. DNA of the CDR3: TGTGCCACCAGTGAGCGGGGTGGAAACACCATATATTTT. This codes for CATSERGGNTIYF.

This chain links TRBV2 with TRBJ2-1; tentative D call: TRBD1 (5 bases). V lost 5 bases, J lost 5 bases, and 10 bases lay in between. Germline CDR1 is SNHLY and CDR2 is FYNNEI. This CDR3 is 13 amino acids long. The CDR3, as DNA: TGTGCCAGCAGTCTTGACAGTCACAATGAGCAGTTCTTC. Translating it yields CASSLDSHNEQFF.

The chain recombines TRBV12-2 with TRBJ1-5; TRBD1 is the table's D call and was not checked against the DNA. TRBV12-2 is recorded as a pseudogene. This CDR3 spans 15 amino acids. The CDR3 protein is CASRLATGDGQPQHF. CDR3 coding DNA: TGTGCAAGTCGCTTAGCGACAGGAGATGGTCAGCCCCAGCATTTT.